One TCR beta chain is described in this entry. These data are taken from a study of blood T cell repertoires in COVID-19. About the study: There were acute and convalescent COVID-19 samples, and they came from the United States, Italy and Spain. Nucleic acid was either cDNA or gDNA, and it came from T cells, B-cell-depleted T cells, or PBMCs.

Original data processing: It was from reference gene primer amplification that nucleated cell counts were estimated. Sequencing was performed with immunoSEQ multiplex PCR; in TCRdb, only in-frame clones are kept and a portion is missing. That table is the source of V, J and clone size, and D and trimming were worked out from the DNA. The table has about 86,000 clones, approximately 83% seen once. Germline V CDR1 and CDR2: SNHLY, FYNNEI. V dropped 8 bases and J dropped 9; count of bases not matched to a gene: 12. The CDR3 is 15 amino acids. V is TRBV2 and J is TRBJ2-2, with 10 positions matching TRBD2. The sequenced sample was peripheral blood. The receptor was isolated from an elderly woman with active or convalescent COVID-19. The CDR3 protein is CASLGLAGEPRELFF. The CDR3 DNA is TGTGCCAGCCTCGGGCTAGCGGGAGAACCCCGGGAGCTGTTTTTT.